This TCR beta chain emerged from a study of blood T cell repertoires in COVID-19. Germline loops: CDR1 MDHEN, CDR2 SYDVKM. Trimming shortened V by 6 bases and J by 8 bases, and 37 bases separated the two germline ends. There are 21 residues in the CDR3. This clone was detected only a few times. Using immunoSEQ multiplex PCR, the repertoire was profiled, and TCRdb retains in-frame clones only, with some absent. The table lists about 380,000 clones, approximately 90% of them singletons. The genes are TRBV28 and TRBJ1-4, with D maybe TRBD1 (5 bases). Sequencing input: PBMCs or T cells enriched from blood (not recorded which). The receptor comes from a woman under 30 who had recovered from COVID-19. CDR3 residues: CASRRTPKVTAPSSNVEKLFF. The CDR3, as DNA: TGTGCCAGCAGGAGAACCCCTAAAGTGACAGCCCCAAGCTCGAATGTAGAAAAACTGTTTTTT. The full variable domain, in which reference TRBV28 and TRBJ1-4 provide the parts outside the CDR3, is DVKVTQSSRYLVKRTGEKVFLECVQDMDHENMFWYRQDPGLGLRLIYFSYDVKMKEKGDIPEGYSVSREKKERFSLILESASTNQTSMYLCASRRTPKVTAPSSNVEKLFFGSGTQLSVL.